This T cell receptor (beta chain) was identified during a study of memory CD4+ T cells and cytomegalovirus serostatus (dated by TCRdb to 2018 to 2020). Regarding the research as a whole: A total of some 33 healthy Belgian adults, of whom 9 were CMV seropositive and about 25 were CMV seronegative, were included in the cohort. The study sequenced CD4+ memory TCRbeta repertoires of a Belgian cohort with known cytomegalovirus serostatus to replicate a published TCR-based CMV serostatus classifier. The investigation overall reported the following: On the Belgian cohort, the classifier built on the original framework reached a median bootstrapped AUC of around 0.95, with a 95% CI of 0.76-1.00. Unlike the original study, which covered naive and memory CD4+ and CD8+ populations, the Belgian study sequenced only CD4+CD45RO+ memory cells. Results were interpreted as suggesting that the CMV-associated TCR signature is largely present in the CD4+ memory repertoire. CMV serostatus prediction reached a median bootstrapped AUC of roughly 0.96 with the original framework and 0.85 to 0.91 with a US-trained random forest. Among the 160 or so previously reported CMV-associated TCRbeta sequences, 67 showed up in the CD4+ memory repertoires, with each one found in between one and five individuals.

A note on this clone: Its antigen is unknown. Within one base of it there is no much larger clone, and no base qualities were kept.

The Quick-DNA Microprep Kit was used to extract genomic DNA from the sorted cells. TCRbeta DNA was amplified with the immunoSEQ hsTCRbeta kit following the manufacturer's protocol. TCRbeta libraries were sequenced on an Illumina MiSeq instrument. For the original study's pipeline: Once out-of-frame sequences had been removed, 2,200,000 or so distinct TCRbeta sequences were left, which works out to an average of roughly 70,000 per individual. Two values were used to score each individual: the count of about 160 previously reported CMV-associated TCRbeta sequences and the total count of productive distinct TCRbeta sequences. A beta-binomial model was reimplemented in Python, and scikit-learn random forests with default parameters were trained on US cohort data. Classifier performance on the Belgian cohort was reported as the median AUC with percentile confidence intervals calculated over 10,000 bootstrap iterations. Held by TCRdb, this immuneACCESS table contains in-frame sequences only and omits some clones. Under half of the omission traces to an unresolved V gene where checked; the cause of the rest is unknown. For V, J and clone size, that table is used; D and trimming come from the DNA. This sample lists about 58,000 clones; more than 65% were detected once. Approximately 0.5% of the sample comes from the top ten.

Sequences SGHNT (CDR1) and YYREEE (CDR2) are obtained from the germline V gene (reference sequence). A distance of 13 bases separates the germline ends of V and J, which lose 3 bases and 0 bases respectively. Its CDR3 holds 16 amino acids, cysteine through phenylalanine. The entry retains the CDR3 DNA only, 48 bases that are in frame from base 1. A FACSAria II was used to sort memory CD4+ T cells, defined as single viable CD3+CD4+CD8-CD45RO+ cells. CMV serostatus was determined with a Roche Elecsys assay detecting serum IgG against CMV pp150, pp28, p38 and p52. After the samples were thawed, total CD4+ T cells were enriched through positive selection using CD4 magnetic microbeads. The samples came from a different study that was designed specifically to examine the CD4+ T cell memory repertoire. Peripheral blood mononuclear cells were isolated and cryopreserved following standard operating procedures; serum was stored at -80 °C. CD3-PerCP (BW264/56), CD4-APC (RPA-T4), CD45RO-PE (UCHT1) and CD8-Pacific Orange (3B5) antibodies were used for staining, and non-viable cells were excluded with Sytox blue.

This TCR was recovered from an adult in good health and CMV-seronegative. Some clones in this sample may be carry-over from other donors' samples. The sequenced sample was memory CD4+ T cells from blood. Rearrangement joined TRBV5-4 to TRBJ1-3, with a weak D call of TRBD1 (5 bases match). The nucleotides are TGTGCCAGCAGCTCCGGACATCGGTTCTCTGGAAACACCATATATTTT. It specifies CASSSGHRFSGNTIYF.